These 32 T cell receptor beta chains originate from one sample sequenced in a study of blood T cells in healthy people across ages. The authors ran a second PCR of about 6 to 11 cycles using a sample-barcoded 5' primer and a J-beta primer mix. TCRdb independently ran MiXCR on the 5' RACE reads; one entry per CDR3 protein. This sample has 1.5 million to 2 million distinct CDR3 sequences; roughly 52% occur once, and the top ten carry 2% to 2.5%. Sequencing was carried out using blood. The receptor set was obtained from a woman aged 40-49 years in good health.

The chain carries TRBV7-9 and TRBJ1-1, with TRBD1 as a possible D gene (6 bases). In germline, CDR1 is SEHNR, CDR2 FQNEAQ (reference sequence). The ends were cut back, 5 bases at V and 5 bases at J, with 15 bases in the middle. The CDR3 length is 14 residues. DNA of the CDR3: TGTGCCAGCAGCCAATGGGGGCAGCTTACTGAAGCTTTCTTT. Translating it yields CASSQWGQLTEAFF.

This clonotype came up a few times. The CDR3 DNA is TGTGCCAGCAGGGGGACAGGCAATCAAGAGACCCAGTACTTC. This sequence encodes CASRGTGNQETQYF. V and J are TRBV2 and TRBJ2-5; 8 bases agree with TRBD1. The CDR3 is 14 amino acids. Germline V gives CDR1 SNHLY, CDR2 FYNNEI. Trimming took 6 bases from V and 2 from J; bases not matched to a gene: 5. Drawing the rest from reference TRBV2 and TRBJ2-5, the complete variable domain is EPEVTQTPSHQVTQMGQEVILRCVPISNHLYFYWYRQILGQKVEFLVSFYNNEISEKSEIFDDQFSVERPDGSNFTLKIRSTKLEDSAMYFCASRGTGNQETQYFGPGTRLLVL.

The gene calls are TRBV12-3 or TRBV12-4 and TRBJ2-5; 9 bases agree with TRBD2. Trimming cost V 5 bases and J 11 bases; bases outside gene matches: 18. The CDR3 consists of 16 residues. The CDR3 DNA reads as TGTGCCAGCAGTCCCCTAGCTAGCGGGGTTTACAATGAGCAGTACTTC. Protein sequence: CASSPLASGVYNEQYF.

The sample holds a few counts of this clonotype. The chain combines TRBV6-5 with TRBJ2-3; D is unresolved. Trimming left V 0 bases short and J 9 bases short, with 13 bases between. CDR3 length: 14 residues. Per germline, CDR1 MNHEY and CDR2 SVGAGI. The CDR3 here is CASSYSDPTVTQYF. For the CDR3, the DNA is TGTGCCAGCAGTTACTCGGACCCCACGGTGACGCAGTATTTT.

This clonotype came up a few times. The chain combines TRBV4-3 with TRBJ1-6, with D unclear. This CDR3 has 14 amino acids. Germline loops: CDR1 LGHNA, CDR2 YSLEER. The ends were cut back, 7 bases at V and 0 bases at J, with 7 bases in the middle. DNA of the CDR3: TGCGCCAGCACATCAGACTCCTATAATTCACCCCTCCACTTT. Translating gives CASTSDSYNSPLHF.

This sequence joins TRBV7-9 and TRBJ2-6, with D perhaps TRBD1 (5 bases). V was shortened by 3 bases and J by 2 bases, with 11 bases between the two germline ends. CDR1 is SEHNR and CDR2 is FQNEAQ in the germline V gene (reference sequence). The length of the CDR3 is 16 residues. CDR3 in DNA: TGTGCCAGCAGCTTTCCCGCAGGGACTGGGGCCAACGTCCTGACTTTC. Protein sequence: CASSFPAGTGANVLTF. Complete variable domain (other parts from reference TRBV7-9 and TRBJ2-6): DTGVSQNPRHKITKRGQNVTFRCDPISEHNRLYWYRQTLGQGPEFLTYFQNEAQLEKSRLLSDRFSAERPKGSFSTLEIQRTEQGDSAMYLCASSFPAGTGANVLTFGAGSRLTVL.

The chain combines TRBV7-2 with TRBJ1-2, with TRBD1 matching over 7 bases. The ends lost 6 bases at V and 7 bases at J; junction bases unmatched: 11. Germline V gene sequence: CDR1 SGHTA, CDR2 FQGNSA. The CDR3 is 14 residues long. DNA for the CDR3: TGTGCCAGCAGTTCTGACAGGGACGTCAGTGGCTACACCTTC. It yields the protein CASSSDRDVSGYTF.

This chain connects TRBV9 to TRBJ2-6; D gene ambiguous. CDR1 is SGDLS, CDR2 YYNGEE, per germline. Trimming stripped 0 bases from V and 0 bases from J, with 10 bases between. CDR3 length: 17 amino acids. The CDR3 DNA reads as TGTGCCAGCAGCGTAGCTCCACATTACTCTGGGGCCAACGTCCTGACTTTC. This translates into CASSVAPHYSGANVLTF.

In its sample, this clonotype was seen a few times. The chain uses TRBV7-2 and TRBJ2-3; 8 positions match TRBD1. The CDR3 runs to 16 residues. V was pared by 5 bases and J by 3 bases, with 10 bases of the junction left unmatched. Looked up from germline, CDR1 is SGHTA and CDR2 is FQGNSA. CDR3 in DNA: TGTGCCAGCAGCCCAAGACAGGGGATAGGAACAGATACGCAGTATTTT. As protein: CASSPRQGIGTDTQYF.

The chain joins TRBV5-1 to TRBJ2-3, with a tentative D call TRBD1 (5 bases). Germline CDR1 reads SGHRS; CDR2 reads YFSETQ. This CDR3 has 14 residues. Trimming shortened V by 5 bases and J by 5 bases, and 15 bases separated the two germline ends. Here the CDR3 DNA reads TGCGCCAGCAGTTGGCAGGGTCGAGGAGATACGCAGTATTTT. Translated: CASSWQGRGDTQYF.

The V and J genes are TRBV4-3 and TRBJ2-1; perhaps TRBD2 as D (5 bases). Trimming took 1 base from V and 5 from J, leaving 12 bases between them. Germline V CDR1 and CDR2: LGHNA, YSLEER. This CDR3 contains 15 residues. The CDR3 DNA reads TGCGCCAGCAGCCAAGTGGCCTTGGAGGACAATGAGCAGTTCTTC. This sequence encodes CASSQVALEDNEQFF.

The chain carries TRBV5-1 and TRBJ2-7, with D perhaps TRBD1 or TRBD2 (5 bases each). V lost 6 bases and J 4 bases, leaving 20 bases between the germline ends. The CDR3 spans 15 residues. The germline CDR1 and CDR2 sequences are SGHRS and YFSETQ. The CDR3 reads CASIPGPSMKYEQYF. In nucleotides, the CDR3 is TGCGCCAGCATCCCGGGACCCTCGATGAAATACGAGCAGTACTTC.

This chain uses TRBV28 with TRBJ2-7; 7 positions match TRBD2. V shed 6 bases, J shed 1 base, and the junction held 9 bases outside the gene matches. The CDR3 spans 15 residues. The germline gives CDR1 MDHEN, CDR2 SYDVKM. The CDR3 bases are TGTGCCAGCAGGCCCCGCGGGGGTCTGTCCTACGAGCAGTACTTC. It yields the protein CASRPRGGLSYEQYF.

This rearrangement joins TRBV10-1 to TRBJ2-3; 9 bases fit TRBD2. The CDR3 contains 15 residues. After removal of 6 bases from V and 5 bases from J, the junction contained 9 bases not matched to a gene. Germline V CDR1 and CDR2: WNHNN, SYGVQD (reference sequence). As DNA, the CDR3 is TGCGCCAGCAGCGAGGGACTAGCTCTTGGAGATACGCAGTATTTT. As protein: CASSEGLALGDTQYF.

The J gene is TRBJ2-3, the V gene TRBV6-5, with no clear D. Between the trimmed V and J ends, which lost 0 bases and 0 bases, there was a span of 10 bases. The CDR3 runs to 16 residues. Germline V lookup: CDR1 MNHEY, CDR2 SVGAGI. As DNA, the CDR3 is TGTGCCAGCAGTTACTCCGAAGTCTCCAGCACAGATACGCAGTATTTT. This sequence encodes CASSYSEVSSTDTQYF.

This clonotype occurred a few times. The rearrangement links TRBV6-2 or TRBV6-3 to TRBJ2-4; D remains unclear. Germline values: CDR1 MNHEY, CDR2 SVGEGT. The CDR3 covers 17 residues. Trimming pared 0 bases from V and 0 bases from J, leaving 12 bases between. The CDR3 region has the DNA TGTGCCAGCAGTTACTCCCTATCGTCAGGAGCCAAAAACATTCAGTACTTC. Amino acid sequence: CASSYSLSSGAKNIQYF.

J is TRBJ1-6 and V is TRBV20-1; D may be TRBD1 (5 bases). The CDR3 loop spans 16 amino acids. The germline V and J ends were trimmed by 6 bases and 0 bases, with 15 bases remaining between them. Germline V gene sequence: CDR1 DFQATT, CDR2 SNEGSKA (reference sequence). The CDR3 DNA sequence: TGCAGTGCGCCCCCCGGGACTAGCTCCTATAATTCACCCCTCCACTTT. Its protein product is CSAPPGTSSYNSPLHF.

This chain connects TRBV10-1 to TRBJ2-3; D is uncertain. The length of the CDR3 is 17 residues. The germline gives CDR1 WNHNN, CDR2 SYGVQD (reference sequence). V dropped 2 bases and J dropped 0 bases, with 15 bases sitting between them. Written as DNA, the CDR3 is TGCGCCAGCAGTGAGCCAGAGGAGCAGCCCAGCACAGATACGCAGTATTTT. Translation: CASSEPEEQPSTDTQYF.

This clonotype was picked up a small number of times. The rearrangement uses TRBV12-3 or TRBV12-4 and TRBJ2-3, with a tentative D call TRBD2 (6 bases). CDR3 size: 13 residues. V lost 5 bases and J 5 bases, leaving 11 bases between the germline ends. The CDR3 sequence is CASSGDSGDTQYF. The CDR3 DNA sequence: TGTGCCAGCAGTGGGGACTCTGGAGATACGCAGTATTTT.

The CDR3 nucleotides read TGTGCCAGCAGTTACTCGGTAGACGGCTTGTATGGCTACACCTTC. Its translation: CASSYSVDGLYGYTF. The chain employs TRBV6-2 or TRBV6-3 and TRBJ1-2; no firm D call. V was trimmed by 0 bases and J by 5 bases, leaving 13 bases between them. This CDR3 is built from 15 residues. Germline V gene data show CDR1 as MNHEY and CDR2 as SVGEGT.

J is TRBJ2-7 and V is TRBV7-8, with no clear D. CDR3 length equals 14 residues. Trimming stripped 4 bases from V and 5 bases from J, with 15 bases between. Germline CDR1 reads SGHVS; CDR2 reads FQNEAQ. DNA of the CDR3: TGTGCCAGCAGCTATGATCTAGGGCGGAACGAGCAGTACTTC. The encoded protein is CASSYDLGRNEQYF. Based on the CDR3 plus reference TRBV7-8 and TRBJ2-7, the full variable domain is GAGVSQSPRYKVAKRGQDVALRCDPISGHVSLFWYQQALGQGPEFLTYFQNEAQLDKSGLPSDRFFAERPEGSVSTLKIQRTQQEDSAVYLCASSYDLGRNEQYFGPGTRLTVT.

The chain uses TRBV7-8 and TRBJ1-4; D is perhaps TRBD1 (5 bases). Germline CDR1 is SGHVS and CDR2 is FQNEAQ. The CDR3 consists of 14 residues. Trimming cost V 7 bases and J 8 bases, with 17 bases left between them. CDR3 sequence reads: CASKVGAKGEKLFF. The CDR3 DNA reads TGTGCCAGCAAAGTAGGGGCTAAAGGAGAAAAACTGTTTTTT.

The V and J genes are TRBV2 and TRBJ2-3; 13 nucleotides line up with TRBD2. V lost 4 bases and J lost 0; bases outside the gene matches: 4. The CDR3 has 17 amino acids. Germline CDR1 and CDR2: SNHLY and FYNNEI. CDR3 sequence (DNA): TGTGCCAGCAGTGTGGGGACTAGCGGGGCGAGCACAGATACGCAGTATTTT. Protein product: CASSVGTSGASTDTQYF.

The chain uses TRBV7-2 and TRBJ2-7, with TRBD1 identical over 10 bases. Gene TRBJ2-5 matches the end of the DNA better, so the J call may be wrong. There are 14 residues in the CDR3. The germline V gene has CDR1 SGHTA and CDR2 FQGNSA. The CDR3: CASSSGTGVKTQYF. The DNA for the CDR3 is TGTGCCAGCAGCTCTGGGACAGGGGTGAAGACCCAGTACTTC.

Remarks on this clonotype: Relative to the germline gene, one junction end is altered; a read error may explain this. The rearrangement uses TRBV3-1 and TRBJ2-7; TRBD1 is a possible D gene (5 bases). The CDR3 contains 16 residues. Germline V gene lookup returns CDR1 LGHDT and CDR2 YNNKEL (reference sequence). CDR3 DNA: TGTGCCAGCAGCCAAGACACAGGCCTAAGATTTTACGAGCATTACTTC. Encoded protein: CASSQDTGLRFYEHYF.

V and J are TRBV29-1 and TRBJ1-2, with 9 bases fitting TRBD1. CDR3 length equals 12 residues. Germline V gives CDR1 SQVTM, CDR2 ANQGSEA. V was pared by 7 bases and J by 8 bases, with 8 bases of the junction left unmatched. The CDR3 protein is CSGKWTGEGYTF. The CDR3 DNA sequence: TGCAGCGGGAAATGGACAGGGGAGGGCTACACCTTC.

The chain is built from TRBV27 and TRBJ2-6; 14 bases map to TRBD2. Germline V lookup: CDR1 MNHEY, CDR2 SMNVEV (reference sequence). V shed 5 bases and J 1 base; nucleotides not matched to a gene: 10. The CDR3 covers 20 residues. The DNA of the CDR3 is TGTGCCAGCAGTCCGCGGACTAGCGGGAGGCCAACGTCTGGGGCCAACGTCCTGACTTTC. The encoded protein is CASSPRTSGRPTSGANVLTF.

V is TRBV9 and J is TRBJ1-5; TRBD1 might be the D (6 bases). The CDR3 is made up of 19 amino acids. Germline V gene data show CDR1 as SGDLS and CDR2 as YYNGEE. V was pared by 4 bases and J by 5 bases, with 28 bases between. CDR3 loop: CASSRELVGGREWHQPQHF. Here the CDR3 DNA reads TGTGCCAGCAGCCGGGAACTCGTGGGGGGCCGGGAGTGGCATCAGCCCCAGCATTTT.

This clonotype was seen a handful of times. V usage is TRBV14 and J usage is TRBJ2-1; possible D gene TRBD1, 5 bases. From germline, CDR1 is SGHDN and CDR2 FVKESK. The CDR3 covers 15 residues. V shed 1 base and J shed 5 bases, with 12 bases lying between them. The CDR3 reads CASSQAPGPDNEQFF. The CDR3, as DNA: TGTGCCAGCAGCCAAGCTCCAGGGCCGGACAATGAGCAGTTCTTC.

This clonotype was picked up many times. This chain uses TRBV7-2 with TRBJ2-4; 7 bases are a match to TRBD1. The J segment lost 8 bases and the V segment lost 1 base, leaving 8 bases of the junction unmatched. Germline CDR1 is SGHTA and CDR2 is FQGNSA. The CDR3 is 15 amino acids. CDR3 DNA sequence: TGTGCCAGCAGCTTAGGTGGACAGGTCAGGGACATTCAGTACTTC. It specifies CASSLGGQVRDIQYF.

This clonotype showed up just a few times. The chain recombines TRBV6-4 with TRBJ1-5, with D uncertain. This CDR3 has 13 amino acids. The V and J ends lost 4 bases and 5 bases respectively, with 9 bases between them. The V gene's germline CDR1 is MRHNA and CDR2 SNTAGT. The CDR3 bases are TGTGCCAGCAGTGTTCGTATGGATCAGCCCCAGCATTTT. It specifies CASSVRMDQPQHF.

The chain is built from TRBV3-1 and TRBJ1-1; D is perhaps TRBD1 (5 bases). Germline V gene lookup returns CDR1 LGHDT and CDR2 YNNKEL (reference sequence). The CDR3 is 15 residues long. Deletions cut 0 bases from V and 5 bases from J, with 13 bases between. CDR3 in amino acids: CASSQESGGRTEAFF. CDR3 coding DNA: TGTGCCAGCAGCCAAGAATCCGGGGGGAGAACTGAAGCTTTCTTT.